Reported below is one T cell receptor (beta chain). The specificity of this receptor is unknown. No much larger clone exists at a distance of one base, and base qualities are not known. The sample is drawn from a study of blood T cell repertoires in COVID-19 (dated by TCRdb to the early 2020s). Describing the broader study: Samples covering the acute and convalescent phases of COVID-19 were provided by collaborators in the United States, Italy and Spain. The prospective study material was composed of cDNA or gDNA derived from T cells, B-cell-depleted T cells, or PBMCs. Deeply sampled blood TCRbeta repertoires from subjects exposed to, actively infected with, or recovered from COVID-19 were included in the dataset. The repertoires were released in a freely available public database intended as a resource for research on the immune response to SARS-CoV-2. The samples were drawn from two sources: the first 160 participants of the ongoing ImmuneRACE study, and about 1,300 subjects contributed by 6 global collaborators. The sample metadata nearly always contained a de-identified subject ID, COVID-19 status, age in years and sex. Where available, HLA class I and class II types were taken from metadata supplied by the sample provider and were not determined by assay-based typing.

TCRbeta CDR3 regions were amplified from genomic DNA by means of the immunoSEQ Assay, a bias-controlled multiplex PCR. Turning to the authors' computational methods: Within the assay, amplification of reference gene primers was used to estimate how many nucleated cells each sample contained. To quantify the absolute abundance of each unique TCRbeta CDR3 rearrangement, sequence reads were collapsed and filtered. For each sample, productive Simpson clonality was calculated as the square root of Simpson's diversity index over productive rearrangements. Held by TCRdb, this immuneACCESS table contains in-frame sequences only and omits some clones. Under half of the omission traces to an unresolved V gene where checked; the cause of the rest is unknown. That table is the source of V, J and clone size, and D and trimming were worked out from the DNA. The sample includes 220,000 or so clones, with 90% observed a single time. About 14% of the sample belongs to the ten largest clones.

Enrolling through a virtual design, the prospective study's participants ranged in age from roughly 18 to 95 years and lived across some 22 United States geographic areas. Cohort assignment in the prospective study relied on participant-reported clinical history from a screening survey and a study questionnaire. Exposed participants had been in contact with someone with a PCR-confirmed or clinician-diagnosed COVID-19 case within 2 weeks of study entry. In the prospective study, whole blood, serum and a nasopharyngeal or oropharyngeal swab were collected from each participant by mobile phlebotomists. Participants in the prospective study had the option to provide additional blood draws and questionnaires over a roughly 2-month period. Before DNA extraction, prospective study blood samples were shipped either frozen or at room temperature. Summary of the overall study and its limitations: Clinical and demographic metadata were provided uncurated, with the amount varying by source and participant.

This receptor was obtained from a man between 25 and 39 years old who had been exposed to COVID-19. Sequencing was performed on PBMCs or T cells enriched from blood (not recorded which).

Read as DNA, the sequence is TGTGCCAGCAGTTTTGGGACAGAAAATTCACCCCTCCACTTT. This sequence encodes CASSFGTENSPLHF. The rearrangement combines TRBV27 with TRBJ1-6; TRBD1 agrees with 7 junctional bases. Including the terminal cysteine and phenylalanine, the CDR3 comprises 14 residues. Only the CDR3 portion is preserved as DNA: 42 bases, with reading frame beginning at the first base. In the germline V gene (reference sequence), CDR1 corresponds to MNHEY and CDR2 to SMNVEV. Trimming takes 3 bases off V and 7 bases off J; junction bases not matched to a gene: 3.